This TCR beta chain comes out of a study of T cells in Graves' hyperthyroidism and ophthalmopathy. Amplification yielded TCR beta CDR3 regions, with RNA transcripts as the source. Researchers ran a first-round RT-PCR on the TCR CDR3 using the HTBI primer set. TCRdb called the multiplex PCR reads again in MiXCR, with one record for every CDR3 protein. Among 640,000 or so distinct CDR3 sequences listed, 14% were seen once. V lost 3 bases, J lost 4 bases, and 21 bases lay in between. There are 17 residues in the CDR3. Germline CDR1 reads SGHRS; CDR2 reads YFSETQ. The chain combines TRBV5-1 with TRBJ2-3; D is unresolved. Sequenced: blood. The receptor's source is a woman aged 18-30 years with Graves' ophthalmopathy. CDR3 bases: TGCGCCAGCAGCTCCCGACTTGGATCGATAGGAGCAGATACGCAGTATTTT. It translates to CASSSRLGSIGADTQYF.